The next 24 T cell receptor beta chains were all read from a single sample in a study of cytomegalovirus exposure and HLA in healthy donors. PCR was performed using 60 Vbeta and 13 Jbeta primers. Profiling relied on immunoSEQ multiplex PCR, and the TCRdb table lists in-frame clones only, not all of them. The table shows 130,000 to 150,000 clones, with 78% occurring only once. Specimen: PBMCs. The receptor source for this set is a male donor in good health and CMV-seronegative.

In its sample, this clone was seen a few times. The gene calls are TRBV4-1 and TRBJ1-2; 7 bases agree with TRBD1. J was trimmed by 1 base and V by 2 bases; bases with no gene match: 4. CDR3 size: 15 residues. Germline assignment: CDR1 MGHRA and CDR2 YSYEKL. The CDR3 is CASSQSPGGNYGYTF. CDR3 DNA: TGCGCCAGCAGCCAATCCCCAGGGGGTAACTATGGCTACACCTTC.

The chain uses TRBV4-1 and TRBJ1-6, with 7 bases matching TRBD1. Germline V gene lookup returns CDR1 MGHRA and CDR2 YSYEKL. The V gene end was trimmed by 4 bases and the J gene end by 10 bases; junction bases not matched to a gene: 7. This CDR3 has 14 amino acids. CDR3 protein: CASSLQGDHSPLHF. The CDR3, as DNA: TGCGCCAGCAGCCTCCAGGGGGATCACTCACCCCTCCACTTT.

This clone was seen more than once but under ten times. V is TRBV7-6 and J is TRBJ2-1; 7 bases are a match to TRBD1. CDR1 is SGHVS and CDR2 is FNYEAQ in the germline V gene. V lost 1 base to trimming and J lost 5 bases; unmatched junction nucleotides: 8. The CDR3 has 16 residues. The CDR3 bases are TGTGCCAGCAGCTTAGAAGAGACAGGGTTTAACAATGAGCAGTTCTTC. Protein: CASSLEETGFNNEQFF.

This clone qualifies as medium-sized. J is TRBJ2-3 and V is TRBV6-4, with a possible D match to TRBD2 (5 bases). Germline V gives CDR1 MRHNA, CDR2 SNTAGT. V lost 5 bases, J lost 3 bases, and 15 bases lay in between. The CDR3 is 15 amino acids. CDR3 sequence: CASSTSVETTDTQYF. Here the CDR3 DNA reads TGTGCCAGCAGTACTAGTGTAGAAACGACAGATACGCAGTATTTT.

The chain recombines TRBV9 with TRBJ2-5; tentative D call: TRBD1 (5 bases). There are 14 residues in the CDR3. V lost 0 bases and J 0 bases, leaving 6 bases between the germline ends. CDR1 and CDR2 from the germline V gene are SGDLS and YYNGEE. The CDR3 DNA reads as TGTGCCAGCAGCGTAGCAGGGTACCAAGAGACCCAGTACTTC. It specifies CASSVAGYQETQYF.

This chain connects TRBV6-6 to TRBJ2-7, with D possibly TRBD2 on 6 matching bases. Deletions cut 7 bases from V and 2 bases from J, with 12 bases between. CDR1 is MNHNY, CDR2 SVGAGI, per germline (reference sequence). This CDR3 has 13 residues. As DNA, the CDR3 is TGTGCCAGCACCCCCGCGGGGCCCTACGAGCAGTACTTC. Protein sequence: CASTPAGPYEQYF.

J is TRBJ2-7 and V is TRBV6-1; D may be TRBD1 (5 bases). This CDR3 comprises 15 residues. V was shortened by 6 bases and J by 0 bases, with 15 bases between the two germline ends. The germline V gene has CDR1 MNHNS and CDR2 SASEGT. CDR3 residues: CASRKGMADSYEQYF. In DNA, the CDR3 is TGTGCCAGCAGGAAGGGGATGGCAGACTCCTACGAGCAGTACTTC.

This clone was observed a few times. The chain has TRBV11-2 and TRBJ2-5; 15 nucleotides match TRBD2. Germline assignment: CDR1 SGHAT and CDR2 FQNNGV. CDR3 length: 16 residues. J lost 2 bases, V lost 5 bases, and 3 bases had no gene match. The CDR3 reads CASSLGLAGGQETQYF. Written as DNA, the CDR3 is TGTGCCAGCAGCCTCGGACTAGCGGGAGGGCAAGAGACCCAGTACTTC.

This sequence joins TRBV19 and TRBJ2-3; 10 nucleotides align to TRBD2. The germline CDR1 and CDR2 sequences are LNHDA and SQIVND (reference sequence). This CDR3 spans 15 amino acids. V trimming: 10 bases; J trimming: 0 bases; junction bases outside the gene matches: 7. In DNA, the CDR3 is TGTGCCACCACTGTAGCGGGGGGTAGCACAGATACGCAGTATTTT. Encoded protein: CATTVAGGSTDTQYF.

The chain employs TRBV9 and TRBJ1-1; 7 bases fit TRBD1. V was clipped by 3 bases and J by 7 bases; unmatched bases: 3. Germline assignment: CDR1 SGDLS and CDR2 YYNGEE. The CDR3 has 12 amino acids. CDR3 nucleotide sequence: TGTGCCAGCAGCGACGACAGGGTTGAAGCTTTCTTT. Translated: CASSDDRVEAFF.

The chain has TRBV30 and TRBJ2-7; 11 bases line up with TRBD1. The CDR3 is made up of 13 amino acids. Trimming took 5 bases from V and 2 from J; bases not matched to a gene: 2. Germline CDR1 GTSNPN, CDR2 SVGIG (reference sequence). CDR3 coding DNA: TGTGCCTGGGGACAGGGGGCGGCCTACGAGCAGTACTTC. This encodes CAWGQGAAYEQYF.

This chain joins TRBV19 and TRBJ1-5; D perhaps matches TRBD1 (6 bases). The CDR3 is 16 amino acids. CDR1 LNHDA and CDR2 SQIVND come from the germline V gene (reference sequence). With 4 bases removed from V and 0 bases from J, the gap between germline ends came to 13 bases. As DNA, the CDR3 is TGTGCCAGTAGTAAAATGACAGGAGGTAGCAATCAGCCCCAGCATTTT. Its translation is CASSKMTGGSNQPQHF.

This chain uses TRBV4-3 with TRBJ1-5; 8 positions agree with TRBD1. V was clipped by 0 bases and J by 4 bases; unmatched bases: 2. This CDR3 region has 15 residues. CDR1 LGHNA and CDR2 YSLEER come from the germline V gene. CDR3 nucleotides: TGCGCCAGCAGCCAAGAATGGACAGGGAATCAGCCCCAGCATTTT. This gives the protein CASSQEWTGNQPQHF.

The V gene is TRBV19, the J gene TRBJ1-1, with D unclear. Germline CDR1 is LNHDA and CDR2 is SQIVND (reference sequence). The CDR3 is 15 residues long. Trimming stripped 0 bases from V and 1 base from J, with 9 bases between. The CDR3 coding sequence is TGTGCCAGTAGTATAGATCCGGAGAAGAACACTGAAGCTTTCTTT. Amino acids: CASSIDPEKNTEAFF.

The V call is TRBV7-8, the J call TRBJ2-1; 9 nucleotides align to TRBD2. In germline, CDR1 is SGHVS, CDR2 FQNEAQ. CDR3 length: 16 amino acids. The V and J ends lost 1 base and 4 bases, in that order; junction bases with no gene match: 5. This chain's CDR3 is CASSLEAGGSYNEQFF. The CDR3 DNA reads TGTGCCAGCAGCTTAGAGGCGGGGGGGTCATACAATGAGCAGTTCTTC.

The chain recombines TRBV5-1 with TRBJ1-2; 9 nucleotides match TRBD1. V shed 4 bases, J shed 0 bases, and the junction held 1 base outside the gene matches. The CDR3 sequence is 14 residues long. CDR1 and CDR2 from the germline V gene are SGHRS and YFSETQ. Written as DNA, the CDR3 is TGCGCCAGCAGCCGGACAGGGGCTAACTATGGCTACACCTTC. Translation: CASSRTGANYGYTF.

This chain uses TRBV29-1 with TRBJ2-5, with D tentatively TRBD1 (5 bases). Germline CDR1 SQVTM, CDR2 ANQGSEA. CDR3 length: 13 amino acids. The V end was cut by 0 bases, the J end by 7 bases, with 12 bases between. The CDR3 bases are TGCAGCGTTGAAGATCGATTAAGGGGGACCCAGTACTTC. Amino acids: CSVEDRLRGTQYF.

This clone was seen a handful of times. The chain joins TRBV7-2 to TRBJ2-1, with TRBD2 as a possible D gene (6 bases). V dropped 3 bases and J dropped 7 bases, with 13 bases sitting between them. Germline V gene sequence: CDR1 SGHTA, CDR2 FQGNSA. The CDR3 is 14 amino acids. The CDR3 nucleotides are TGTGCCAGCAGCTTTAAAACCGGGAGAAATGAGCAGTTCTTC. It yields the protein CASSFKTGRNEQFF.

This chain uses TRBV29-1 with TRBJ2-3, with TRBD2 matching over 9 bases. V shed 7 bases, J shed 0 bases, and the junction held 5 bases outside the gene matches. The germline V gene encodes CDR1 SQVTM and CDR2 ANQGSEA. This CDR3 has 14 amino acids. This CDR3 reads CSEGLADSTDTQYF. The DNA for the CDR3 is TGCAGCGAGGGACTAGCAGACAGCACAGATACGCAGTATTTT.

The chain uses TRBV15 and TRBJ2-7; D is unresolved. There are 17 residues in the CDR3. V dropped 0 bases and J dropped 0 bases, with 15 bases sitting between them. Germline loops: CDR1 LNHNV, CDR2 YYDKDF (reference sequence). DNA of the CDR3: TGTGCCACCAGCAGAGATCTAAACCTTCCGAGCTCCTACGAGCAGTACTTC. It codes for CATSRDLNLPSSYEQYF.

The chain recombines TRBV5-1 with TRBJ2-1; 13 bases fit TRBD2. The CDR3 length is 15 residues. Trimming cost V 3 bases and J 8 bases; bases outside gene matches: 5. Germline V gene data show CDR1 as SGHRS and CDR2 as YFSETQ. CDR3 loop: CASSWRTSGSDEQFF. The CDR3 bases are TGCGCCAGCAGCTGGCGGACTAGCGGGAGCGATGAGCAGTTCTTC.

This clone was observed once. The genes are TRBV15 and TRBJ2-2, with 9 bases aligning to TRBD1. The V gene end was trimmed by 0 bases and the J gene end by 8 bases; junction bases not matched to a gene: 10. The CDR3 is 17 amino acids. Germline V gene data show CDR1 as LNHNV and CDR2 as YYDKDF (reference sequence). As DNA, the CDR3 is TGTGCCACCAGCAGAGATTTTGGACAGGGGATTTCGGGGGAGCTGTTTTTT. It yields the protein CATSRDFGQGISGELFF.

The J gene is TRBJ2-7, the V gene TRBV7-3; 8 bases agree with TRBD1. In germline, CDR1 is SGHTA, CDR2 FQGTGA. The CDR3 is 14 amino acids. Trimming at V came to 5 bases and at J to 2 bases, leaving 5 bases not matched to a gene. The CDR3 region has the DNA TGTGCCAGCAGCCTCGGGACAGGAGCCTACGAGCAGTACTTC. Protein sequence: CASSLGTGAYEQYF.

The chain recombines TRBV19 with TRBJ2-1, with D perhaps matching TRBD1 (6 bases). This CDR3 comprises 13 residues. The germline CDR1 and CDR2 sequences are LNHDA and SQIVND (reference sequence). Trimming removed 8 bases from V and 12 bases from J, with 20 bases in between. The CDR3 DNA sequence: TGTGCCAGTCTCCGGGACACCCAAGGGGCGCAGTTCTTC. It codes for CASLRDTQGAQFF.